These T cell receptor beta chains were read from a single sample in a study of blood T cell repertoires in COVID-19. The repertoire was sequenced with immunoSEQ multiplex PCR; TCRdb's copy has only in-frame clones and lacks some. The sample includes fewer than 200,000 clones, approximately 84% seen only once; the top ten take more than 7.5%. The sample comprised peripheral blood. The receptors here all came from a man between 40 and 49 years old who had recovered from COVID-19. The CDR3 runs from the conserved cysteine through the conserved F or W. The order of the fields is J gene, clone size, D gene, V gene, CDR3 DNA, CDR3 protein. A D gene is named only where the DNA matches it firmly. For some rows the clone size is stated as once, few or many, or as a class when expanded; others skip it.

J: TRBJ2-1
size: .
D: .
V: TRBV28
DNA: TGTGCCAGCAGTCGGGGCGGGGCCTACAATGAGCAGTTCTTC
CDR3: CASSRGGAYNEQFF

J: TRBJ2-2
size: once
D: TRBD1
V: TRBV6-6
DNA: TGTGCCAGCAGTCTTACAGGGGACGCCTTAACCGGGGAGCTGTTTTTT
CDR3: CASSLTGDALTGELFF

J: TRBJ1-1
size: many
D: .
V: TRBV6-2/TRBV6-3
DNA: TGTGCCAGCAGTTACCCGATGAACGGGAGGGCGGGGAACACTGAAGCTTTCTTT
CDR3: CASSYPMNGRAGNTEAFF

J: TRBJ2-7
size: .
D: TRBD1
V: TRBV29-1
DNA: TGCAGCGTTCTGACAGGGACCTACGAGCAGTACTTC
CDR3: CSVLTGTYEQYF

J: TRBJ2-5
size: once
D: TRBD2
V: TRBV11-2
DNA: TGTGCCAGCAGCTTAGAGCAAGCGGGGGGGCCACAAGAGACCCAGTACTTC
CDR3: CASSLEQAGGPQETQYF

J: TRBJ2-7
size: many
D: .
V: TRBV11-3
DNA: TGTGCCAGCAGCCCCAGTTACGGGAATGGTACCTTCGAGCAGTACTTC
CDR3: CASSPSYGNGTFEQYF

J: TRBJ2-7
size: .
D: TRBD1
V: TRBV6-2/TRBV6-3
DNA: TGTGCCAGCAGCCCATACCAGGCAGGGGGCGGCGAGCAGTACTTC
CDR3: CASSPYQAGGGEQYF

J: TRBJ2-6
size: .
D: .
V: TRBV5-6
DNA: TGTGCCAGCAGCTTGGTCACTGGGGCCAACGTCCTGACTTTC
CDR3: CASSLVTGANVLTF

J: TRBJ2-4
size: .
D: .
V: TRBV10-1
DNA: TGCGCCAGCGCCGAGGATCGGCGGCTTCTAGCCAAAAACATTCAGTACTTC
CDR3: CASAEDRRLLAKNIQYF

J: TRBJ2-1
size: once
D: TRBD2
V: TRBV11-3
DNA: TGTGCCAGCAGCACTAGCGGGAGCAACGAGCAGTTCTTC
CDR3: CASSTSGSNEQFF

J: TRBJ1-5
size: .
D: TRBD1
V: TRBV28
DNA: TGTGCCAGCAGTTTTCTCAGGGGGAATCAGCCCCAGCATTTT
CDR3: CASSFLRGNQPQHF